The text below deals with one T cell receptor beta chain. Antigen: not known. This sample stems from a study of cytomegalovirus exposure and HLA in healthy donors. The CDR3 has 12 amino acids. The V end was cut by 6 bases, the J end by 9 bases, with 12 bases between. Looked up from germline, CDR1 is SGHAT and CDR2 is FQNNGV. Researchers ran the PCR with 60 Vbeta and 13 Jbeta primers. TCRdb's copy holds only in-frame clones and misses some; the assay was immunoSEQ multiplex PCR. The top ten clones hold under 4% of a sample with about 94,000 clones, 50% to 80% of them seen once. Study-level findings and limits: A reported reduction in N-insertions relative to the roughly 610-donor mean was seen in an Asian-associated ancestry cluster in a later analysis. In a later analysis, HLA-C alleles had the fewest associated TCRs, DRB1 alleles the most. Another analysis was done later, and it associated approximately 17,000 TCR beta sequences with HLA alleles at 0.05 false discovery rate.

The TCR sequence derives from a man aged 25-45 years in good health and CMV-seronegative. The sample comprised PBMCs. The rearrangement links TRBV11-2 to TRBJ2-1; D uncertain. The CDR3 coding sequence is TGTGCCAGCAGGACCTCCCCAGGTGAGCAGTTCTTC. Residues: CASRTSPGEQFF.